This paragraph covers one T cell receptor beta chain sequence. Its antigen is currently unknown. This specimen comes from a study of breast tumors, draining lymph nodes, adjacent tissues. Using its own MiXCR run on the multiplex PCR reads, TCRdb lists one record per CDR3 protein. The data contain 20,000 to 25,000 distinct CDR3 sequences, roughly 55% of them singletons. General observations from the study: Tumor repertoires ranked between lymph nodes and nontumor tissue in diversity, with V and J gene preferences. Compared with basal-like, luminal-like tumors shared significantly more repertoire with nontumor tissue. Data only fit, rather than demonstrated, lymph node origin of most tumor T cells. The data were judged consistent with most tumor T cells coming from lymph node and expanding in tumor.

The CDR3 is 14 residues long. The germline V gene encodes CDR1 SNHLY and CDR2 FYNNEI. The V end lost 7 bases, the J end lost 5 bases, and 18 bases lay between the germline ends. Sequenced material: breast tumor tissue. This receptor was taken from a female donor with breast cancer. Some clones in this sample may be carry-over from other donors' samples. J is TRBJ2-7 and V is TRBV2; tentatively, D is TRBD2 (6 bases). The CDR3, as DNA: TGTGCCAGCACCCATCGACGGGGAGGTAACGAGCAGTACTTC. It specifies CASTHRRGGNEQYF.